Reported below is one T cell receptor (beta chain). Its antigen target is currently unknown. Within one base of it there is no much larger clone, and no base qualities were kept. Libraries were prepared through the immunoSEQ multiplex PCR assay. The multiplex PCR relied on a mix of 60 forward primers for TCR Vbeta segments and 13 reverse primers for TCR Jbeta segments. The CDR3 region of rearranged TCR beta genes was amplified from genomic DNA by a multiplex PCR assay. On the Illumina HiSeq System, the amplified TCR beta libraries were sequenced as 87-base-pair reads. Per the original workflow: A later analysis tallied 70 million to 100 million unique TCR beta chains across the 640 or so repertoires, and about 12 million of those chains were shared by two or more donors. A nearest-neighbor algorithm error-corrected the raw reads and collapsed the reads into unique sequences, merging closely related sequences to remove PCR and sequencing errors. CDR3 sequences were aligned to IMGT reference sequences to assign V, D and J gene segments. For a sequence to be retained, at least a six-nucleotide match to both a V gene segment and a J gene segment was required. Rearrangements were called productive when the CDR3 lacked stop codons and stayed in frame with V and J; all others were non-productive. Following IMGT convention, CDR3 was defined as the stretch from the second conserved V-encoded cysteine up to the conserved J-encoded phenylalanine. Sequences without an unambiguous match to a single V gene segment were excluded from the earlier analysis of several hundred of the donors. An earlier analysis of a few hundred of the donors called V segments functional above 56.7% productive rearrangements and segregating when the between-donor standard deviation exceeded 5%. A statistical classification framework was built to diagnose cytomegalovirus status from the catalog of TCR beta chain sequences. In a later analysis, TCR nucleotide sequences were compared against IMGT/GENE-DB human TR gene sequences so that V and J genes could be assigned. The TCRdist pipeline was used in a later analysis to assign CDR3 sequences and most-parsimonious VDJ recombination scenarios. A later analysis defined each TCR beta chain by its CDR3 amino acid sequence plus V-gene family, and excluded reads lacking a unique V-gene family. A later analysis removed several hundred highly shared, low-generation-probability nucleotide sequences to deal with suspected cross-contamination and a sequencing artifact. In a later analysis, a clonal expansion index for each public chain was calculated from normalized within-repertoire ranks of inferred template counts. A later analysis computed generation probabilities with a VDJ recombination model fitted to out-of-frame rearrangements, and checked the results against IGoR. In a later analysis, hypergeometric tests were used to score TCR-TCR, TCR-HLA and TCR-CMV co-occurrence, with a repertoire-size bias correction applied to TCR pairs. In a later analysis, false discovery rates were estimated by permuting HLA or CMV assignments 20 times. In a later analysis, co-occurring TCRs were grouped using DBSCAN, and TCRdist sequence similarity was added for clustering within HLA-allele-positive subsets. For co-occurrence clustering, repertoires with fewer than 30,000 or more than 120,000 public chains were excluded, along with roughly 5 repertoires with anomalous nucleotide sharing. TCRdb mirrors the immuneACCESS table, restricted to in-frame sequences. Some clones are absent from its copies; in checked studies, under half trace to an unresolved V gene, and the reason for the others is unknown. From that table come the V and J calls and clone size; the DNA was used to work out D and trimming. This sample gives approximately 190,000 clones in total; approximately 80% of them show up just once. Clones ranked in the top ten supply around 0.1% of the sample.

The cohort comprised 550 to 700 healthy bone marrow donors. At the time of sampling, all cohort members were nominally healthy, though unrecorded immune exposures were likely present. The donor was CMV seronegative and belonged to the group of 352 seronegative cohort members. Every donor gave a peripheral blood sample, and the peripheral blood mononuclear cells from that sample were used for TCR beta sequencing. The Qiagen DNeasy Blood Extraction Kit was used to extract genomic DNA from the blood cell samples. Trimming takes 1 base from V and 5 bases from J, and the germline ends sit 11 bases apart. The germline V gene provides CDR1 SGHDN and CDR2 FVKESK. There are 14 amino acids in the CDR3, from cysteine to phenylalanine inclusive. The sequence is cut down to CDR3 DNA, 42 bases in frame from base 1. This entry comes from a study of cytomegalovirus exposure and HLA in healthy donors (dated by TCRdb to about 2017). In terms of the full investigation: According to an earlier analysis of 450 to 650 of the donors, about 190 million T cells yielded over 90 million unique TCR beta sequences and more than 250 Gb of sequence data. Roughly 5 DR-DQ haplotypes were treated as single units for association and clustering because of strong linkage in the cohort. The study aimed to test whether signatures of past pathogen exposure could be identified by cataloging public T cell receptors. In the later analysis, no new phenotypic data were used to find candidate immune exposures; instead, reliance was placed on TCR beta sequences and their occurrence across donors. Among around 400 genotyped donors of the cohort, an average of roughly 230,000 unique TCR beta nucleotide sequences was sequenced per donor, of which about 19% were non-productive. Donor age, sex, ethnicity and CMV serostatus were compiled together with the repertoire data. Besides the first cohort of 666 subjects, a separate validation cohort made up of around 120 different subjects was used. The study profiled the T cell repertoires of about 640 subjects by immunosequencing and related them to cytomegalovirus serostatus. A later analysis re-examined previously published TCR beta repertoires from more than 650 donors and added high-resolution HLA genotyping to investigate patterns of TCR occurrence. All discovery cohort repertoires had been generated on a single sequencing platform. An earlier analysis of 450 to 750 of the donors used high-throughput TCR beta sequencing to judge whether each TCR beta V gene segment behaved as functional or pseudogenic. Of the roughly 400 genotyped donors, around 81% fell in the genetic ancestry cluster associated with self-reported Caucasian donors. The number of donors typed differed by locus, with about 629-640 for A, B, C, DRB1 and DQB1, around 500 for DQA1, 606 for DPA1, and roughly 450 for DPB1. To predict cytomegalovirus infection status, the study combined high-throughput TCR immunosequencing, statistical association of individual TCRs with disease status, and machine learning. HLA typing covered class I and class II loci at four-digit resolution. Roughly 300 gigabases of sequencing data and roughly 81 million unique TCR sequences made up an early release that covered approximately 650 HLA-typed donors. Genome-wide SNP genotypes for about 55% of the roughly 670 donors were used in a later genetic analysis, which treated that subset as a discovery cohort.

What the study reported, not specific to this receptor: An earlier analysis of around 600 of the donors showed that most TCR beta V segments appeared in productive rearrangements either about 90% or about 30% of the time, which broadly matched IMGT annotations. A later genetic analysis associated a missense DCLRE1C variant with V-gene and J-gene trimming of TCR beta chains, and an independent cohort replicated the association. Compared with equally common non-associated chains, HLA-associated TCR beta chains in a later analysis were more clonally expanded and had lower generation probabilities. Because counts were too low, roughly 16 rarely observed V segments, including chromosome 9 orphons, were left out of the earlier analysis of 587 of the donors. Because HLA typing was unavailable for some donors at each locus, only the typed subset was used in association tests. Several of the top co-occurrence clusters appeared to be linked to parvovirus B19, influenza, CMV and Epstein-Barr virus, according to a later analysis. Because the 87-base-pair reads could not distinguish some IMGT-functional V segments, including TRBV6-2 and TRBV6-3, those segments were excluded. A later genetic analysis reported fewer N-insertions in productive TCRs among donors in an Asian-associated ancestry cluster than the roughly 720-donor mean. A further reported finding was that TCR beta sequences accurately predicted the HLA-A and HLA-B alleles for most subjects in the first cohort. When HLA alleles, especially DR and DQ, strongly co-occurred, TCR associations were difficult to assign to individual alleles. A later analysis found that most CMV-associated TCR beta chains appeared HLA-restricted, with HLA associations seemingly driven largely by CMV exposure. The study listed 150 to 200 TCR beta chains as associated with cytomegalovirus. Specific HLA alleles were associated with 16,951 TCR beta sequences at a false discovery rate of 0.05 in a later analysis. The presence/absence analyses assumed that sequencing depth was roughly uniform across donors, and that assumption may not be true. In a later analysis, the rate of TCR association differed among HLA loci, with DRB1 alleles having the most associated TCRs and HLA-C alleles having the fewest. Three of the identified cytomegalovirus-associated TCR beta chains were confirmed in vitro to be specific for cytomegalovirus antigens. Only TCR beta chains were sequenced in this cohort, and the absence of alpha or paired-chain data limited detectable features. According to the authors, the approach could potentially be generalized to other disease states and immunological phenotypes. CMV serostatus was the only immune exposure information available for the cohort. A cluster of highly shared sequence variants was judged likely to be a technical artifact of the sequencing pipeline. Linkage disequilibrium might explain the correlated functional status among segregating V segments, but an unknown experimental factor could not be ruled out. In both the original and validation cohorts, the classifier was reported to diagnose cytomegalovirus status with high specificity and sensitivity. Most TCR sequences were observed very rarely across donors, whereas some public TCRs were present in many individuals.

The receptor was derived from a boy between 2 and 10 years old in good health and CMV-seronegative. Recombination connected TRBV14 to TRBJ2-5, with a tentative D gene TRBD2 over 5 matching bases. Sequencing used PBMCs. The nucleotide sequence is TGTGCCAGCAGCCAAGCAGCGGTACAGGAGACCCAGTACTTC. It codes for CASSQAAVQETQYF.